This T cell receptor beta chain was sequenced for a study of blood T cells in healthy people across ages. Study-wide results and limits: Not knowing donor CMV status may have confounded expanded clonotype changes.

This clonotype has just one count. Antigen unknown. With a J-beta primer mix and a sample-barcoded 5' primer, a second PCR ran about 7 to 12 cycles. TCRdb re-called the 5' RACE reads with MiXCR, one entry per CDR3 protein. Here the sample spans about 830,000 distinct CDR3 sequences, 62% being singletons. The CDR3 totals 14 residues. Trimming left V 0 bases short and J 4 bases short, with 12 bases between. Per the germline V gene, CDR1 is SQVTM and CDR2 is ANQGSEA. The receptor's source is a man aged 30 to 39 in good health. The sequenced sample was blood. The rearrangement uses TRBV29-1 and TRBJ1-1, with TRBD1 as a possible D gene (6 bases). Here the CDR3 reads CSVEEGGPGTEAFF. The CDR3 nucleotides are TGCAGCGTTGAAGAAGGGGGGCCGGGCACTGAAGCTTTCTTT. The full variable domain, rest sourced from reference TRBV29-1 and TRBJ1-1, is SAVISQKPSRDICQRGTSLTIQCQVDSQVTMMFWYRQQPGQSLTLIATANQGSEATYESGFVIDKFPISRPNLTFSTLTVSNMSPEDSSIYLCSVEEGGPGTEAFFGQGTRLTVV.